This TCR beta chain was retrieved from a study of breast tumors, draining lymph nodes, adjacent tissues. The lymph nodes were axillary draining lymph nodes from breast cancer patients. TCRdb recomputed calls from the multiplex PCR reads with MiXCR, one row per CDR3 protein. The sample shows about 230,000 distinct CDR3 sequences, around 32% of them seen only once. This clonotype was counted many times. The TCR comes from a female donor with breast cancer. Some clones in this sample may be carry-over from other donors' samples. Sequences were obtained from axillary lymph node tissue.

CDR3 region: CASESGGTDTQYF. In DNA, the CDR3 is TGTGCCAGCGAGTCGGGAGGGACAGATACGCAGTATTTT. The chain employs TRBV2 and TRBJ2-3; 8 bases align to TRBD2. This CDR3 is 13 amino acids long. Trimming cost V 8 bases and J 3 bases; bases outside gene matches: 4. Per germline, CDR1 SNHLY and CDR2 FYNNEI.